Below are 17 T cell receptor beta chains sequenced from a single sample in a study of technical replicates of blood from a handful of donors. Method: immunoSEQ multiplex PCR; TCRdb's copy keeps in-frame clones and lacks some. The sample consists of 95,000 or so clones, roughly 95% of them appearing once. The sample consisted of T cells isolated from PBMCs. The receptors derive from a human donor in good health.

This chain connects TRBV19 to TRBJ2-7; 7 nucleotides agree with TRBD1. Germline V lookup: CDR1 LNHDA, CDR2 SQIVND (reference sequence). The CDR3 sequence is 14 residues long. After removal of 3 bases from V and 3 bases from J, the junction contained 5 bases not matched to a gene. This CDR3 reads CASSMRQGVYEQYF. CDR3 in DNA: TGTGCCAGTAGTATGAGACAGGGCGTCTACGAGCAGTACTTC. Complete variable domain (other parts from reference TRBV19 and TRBJ2-7): DGGITQSPKYLFRKEGQNVTLSCEQNLNHDAMYWYRQDPGQGLRLIYYSQIVNDFQKGDIAEGYSVSREKKESFPLTVTSAQKNPTAFYLCASSMRQGVYEQYFGPGTRLTVT.

The chain joins TRBV11-2 to TRBJ2-7; no reliable D call. Trimming stripped 5 bases from V and 5 bases from J, with 7 bases between. This CDR3 region has 11 residues. CDR1 SGHAT and CDR2 FQNNGV come from the germline V gene. This chain's CDR3 is CASSPFDEQYF. CDR3 nucleotide sequence: TGTGCCAGCAGCCCGTTTGACGAGCAGTACTTC. Full variable domain (outside the CDR3, taken from reference TRBV11-2 and TRBJ2-7): EAGVAQSPRYKIIEKRQSVAFWCNPISGHATLYWYQQILGQGPKLLIQFQNNGVVDDSQLPKDRFSAERLKGVDSTLKIQPAKLEDSAVYLCASSPFDEQYFGPGTRLTVT.

This clone was detected only a few times. The chain joins TRBV19 to TRBJ1-1; D uncertain. Germline values: CDR1 LNHDA, CDR2 SQIVND (reference sequence). The V end was cut by 7 bases, the J end by 0 bases, with 12 bases between. The CDR3 covers 14 residues. In nucleotides, the CDR3 is TGTGCCAGTACCACACTAGGGCTGAACACTGAAGCTTTCTTT. Translating it yields CASTTLGLNTEAFF.

The J gene is TRBJ2-3, the V gene TRBV5-1; D unclear. Trimming stripped 1 base from V and 2 bases from J, with 5 bases between. The CDR3 has 13 residues. The germline CDR1 and CDR2 sequences are SGHRS and YFSETQ. The CDR3 region is CASSLTATDTQYF. The CDR3 DNA reads as TGCGCCAGCAGCTTGACAGCCACAGATACGCAGTATTTT.

The chain recombines TRBV7-3 with TRBJ1-1; D remains unclear. The CDR3 sequence is 16 residues long. Germline CDR1 reads SGHTA; CDR2 reads FQGTGA. The V end lost 1 base, the J end lost 1 base, and 13 bases lay between the germline ends. The CDR3 spells CASSLNPTLKNTEAFF. The CDR3 DNA sequence: TGTGCCAGCAGCTTAAACCCCACTTTGAAGAACACTGAAGCTTTCTTT.

This rearrangement joins TRBV10-3 to TRBJ1-4; D might be TRBD1 (6 bases). CDR3 length equals 14 residues. The germline CDR1 and CDR2 sequences are ENHRY and SYGVKD. Trimming removed 6 bases at V and 0 bases at J, with 8 bases between. CDR3 DNA sequence: TGTGCCATCAGGGACAGCCCAACTAATGAAAAACTGTTTTTT. It is translated as CAIRDSPTNEKLFF.

J is TRBJ1-1 and V is TRBV28; perhaps TRBD1 as D (5 bases). V shed 7 bases and J shed 0 bases, with 12 bases lying between them. CDR1 and CDR2 (germline): MDHEN, SYDVKM. The CDR3 runs to 14 residues. Here the CDR3 reads CASIVGAVNTEAFF. Here the CDR3 DNA reads TGTGCCAGCATCGTAGGGGCGGTGAACACTGAAGCTTTCTTT.

V and J are TRBV4-3 and TRBJ1-4; 12 bases map to TRBD1. This CDR3 spans 16 amino acids. V was pared by 4 bases and J by 8 bases, with 8 bases of the junction left unmatched. The germline gives CDR1 LGHNA, CDR2 YSLEER. The CDR3 is CASSPGTGGLVEKLFF. The CDR3 DNA reads TGCGCCAGCAGCCCCGGGACAGGGGGCCTCGTCGAAAAACTGTTTTTT.

The V and J genes are TRBV28 and TRBJ1-2; D might be TRBD1 (5 bases). V was pared by 5 bases and J by 8 bases, with 18 bases between. Germline loops: CDR1 MDHEN, CDR2 SYDVKM. The CDR3 extends over 14 amino acids. The chain's CDR3 is CASSLLGSRGGYTF. The CDR3 DNA sequence: TGTGCCAGCAGTCTTCTAGGGTCACGGGGGGGCTACACCTTC.

The rearrangement uses TRBV5-6 and TRBJ2-1, with TRBD2 as a possible D gene (5 bases). The germline CDR1 and CDR2 sequences are SGHDT and YYEEEE. The CDR3 spans 11 residues. V shed 0 bases and J shed 10 bases, with 5 bases lying between them. The CDR3 nucleotides read TGTGCCAGCAGCTTGGGCGGGGAGCAGTTCTTC. Translated, it gives CASSLGGEQFF.

This clone was detected once. J is TRBJ1-3 and V is TRBV27; TRBD1 aligns across 8 bases. V shed 5 bases and J 5 bases; nucleotides not matched to a gene: 17. Germline CDR1 MNHEY, CDR2 SMNVEV (reference sequence). The CDR3 is 18 residues long. CDR3 DNA: TGTGCCAGCAGTCTCGGTTGGACAGGGCTCATTAATAGAAACACCATATATTTT. Translated, it gives CASSLGWTGLINRNTIYF.

The chain joins TRBV28 to TRBJ2-1; 7 nucleotides match TRBD1. CDR3 length: 16 residues. CDR1 and CDR2 (germline): MDHEN, SYDVKM. V lost 6 bases and J lost 0; bases outside the gene matches: 8. CDR3 region: CASRLLTGSSYNEQFF. Here the CDR3 DNA reads TGTGCCAGCAGATTGTTGACAGGGAGCTCCTACAATGAGCAGTTCTTC. Looking up the rest from reference TRBV28 and TRBJ2-1 gives the full variable domain: DVKVTQSSRYLVKRTGEKVFLECVQDMDHENMFWYRQDPGLGLRLIYFSYDVKMKEKGDIPEGYSVSREKKERFSLILESASTNQTSMYLCASRLLTGSSYNEQFFGPGTRLTVL.

This chain joins TRBV2 and TRBJ1-2, with D possibly TRBD1 on 6 matching bases. V was clipped by 3 bases and J by 0 bases, with 17 bases between them. This CDR3 has 17 residues. Germline CDR1 SNHLY, CDR2 FYNNEI. As DNA, the CDR3 is TGTGCCAGCAGTGATCAGGAACAGGGCACCTCTAACTATGGCTACACCTTC. Residues: CASSDQEQGTSNYGYTF.

The chain links TRBV28 to TRBJ1-2, with no clear D. The CDR3 covers 14 residues. V lost 6 bases to trimming and J lost 4 bases, with 15 bases between them. CDR1 and CDR2 (germline): MDHEN, SYDVKM. The CDR3 DNA follows: TGTGCCAGCAGCTGGCACCAATCCGCCTATGGCTACACCTTC. Protein sequence: CASSWHQSAYGYTF.

The chain recombines TRBV19 with TRBJ1-5; possible D gene TRBD1, 5 bases. Trimming took 7 bases from V and 7 from J, leaving 17 bases between them. CDR1 is LNHDA and CDR2 is SQIVND in the germline V gene (reference sequence). The CDR3 is 14 amino acids. The CDR3 region is CASTGWGVNQPQHF. As DNA, the CDR3 is TGTGCCAGTACGGGGTGGGGGGTGAACCAGCCCCAGCATTTT.

As for this clone: Distinct nucleotide sequences in the sample also encode this CDR3. V usage is TRBV19 and J usage is TRBJ2-7; TRBD1 is a possible D gene (5 bases). The CDR3 totals 14 residues. Trimming left V 6 bases short and J 0 bases short, with 12 bases between. Looked up from germline, CDR1 is LNHDA and CDR2 is SQIVND (reference sequence). This CDR3 is CASRQAGYSYEQYF. In DNA form, the CDR3 reads TGTGCCAGTAGACAGGCAGGATACTCCTACGAGCAGTACTTC.

The chain links TRBV2 to TRBJ2-3; possibly TRBD2 for D (5 bases). Trimming removed 4 bases from V and 2 bases from J, with 13 bases in between. CDR3 length: 15 residues. CDR1 SNHLY and CDR2 FYNNEI come from the germline V gene. This CDR3 is CASSGRDRPTDTQYF. In DNA, the CDR3 is TGTGCCAGCAGTGGACGGGATAGGCCCACAGATACGCAGTATTTT.